This section outlines one TCR beta chain sequence together with its context. This sample is part of a study of T cell responses to AZD1222 COVID-19 vaccine. Here immunoSEQ multiplex PCR was the method, and the copy in TCRdb shows in-frame clones only, minus some. Seen here are some 150,000 clones, roughly 89% observed once, and the top ten hold approximately 5.3%. Sequences were derived from peripheral blood, sampled on day 0 of AZD1222 vaccination. This clonotype was sampled from an adult in good health.

The CDR3 DNA is TGTGCCAGCAGCGTAGGGGTAGGGTCCTACGAGCAGTACTTC. Translating gives CASSVGVGSYEQYF. This chain joins TRBV9 and TRBJ2-7, with no clear D. CDR1 is SGDLS and CDR2 is YYNGEE in the germline V gene. The CDR3 has 14 amino acids. Trimming removed 0 bases at V and 1 base at J, with 8 bases between.